This T cell receptor (beta chain) is drawn from a study of shared T cell receptors in the human thymus (dated by TCRdb to the early 2020s). Background on the whole study: The study examined how the human thymus generates shared, self-reactive T-cell receptor alpha chains.

Worth noting for this clone: Its recognized antigen is unknown. It has no much larger one-base neighbor in the sample; base qualities were not kept.

V gives up 3 bases and J gives up 0 bases, and the segment between their germline ends measures 15 bases. Its CDR3 holds 18 amino acids, cysteine through phenylalanine. CDR3 DNA is the only sequence kept; it has 54 bases, read in frame from the first base. The CDR1 and CDR2 encoded by the germline V gene (reference sequence) are MNHEY and SMNVEV. Receptors were amplified or captured by the immunoSEQ multiplex PCR assay. The source is immuneACCESS, and TCRdb retained only in-frame sequences with V and J called. Part of the clones is not carried over; for the studies checked, unresolved V genes explain less than half of this, and the remainder is unexplained. The sample records some 400,000 clones, approximately 95% of which are singletons. The ten largest account for roughly 0.021% of the sample.

The sequencing sample was made of thymocytes. The receptor was derived from a human donor. Recombination joined TRBV27 with TRBJ2-6, with the D segment possibly TRBD1 or TRBD2, each aligning over 5 bases. The bases are TGTGCCAGCAGTTTTACCGGGACGCTAACCTCTGGGGCCAACGTCCTGACTTTC. It specifies CASSFTGTLTSGANVLTF.